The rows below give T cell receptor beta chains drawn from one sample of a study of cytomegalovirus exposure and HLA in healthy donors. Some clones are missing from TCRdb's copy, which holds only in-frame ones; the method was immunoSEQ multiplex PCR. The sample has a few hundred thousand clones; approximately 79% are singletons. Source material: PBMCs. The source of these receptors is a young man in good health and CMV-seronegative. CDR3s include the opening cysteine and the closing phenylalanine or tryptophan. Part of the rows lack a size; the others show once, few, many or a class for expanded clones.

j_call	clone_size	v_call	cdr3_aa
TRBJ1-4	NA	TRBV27	CASSLLGGTAKLFF
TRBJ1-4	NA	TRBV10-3	CAIGAPGYEKLFF
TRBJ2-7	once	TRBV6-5	CASTSSGRGYEQYF
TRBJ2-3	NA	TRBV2	CASSGADTQYF
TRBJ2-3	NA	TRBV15	CATSFGLAGEVGRNTQYF
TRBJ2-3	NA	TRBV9	CASSTLVGERTDTQYF
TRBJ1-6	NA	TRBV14	CASSLTGVYNSPLHF
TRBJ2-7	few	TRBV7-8	CASSLMGTGTYEQYF
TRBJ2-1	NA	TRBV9	CASSLEGKRNEQFF
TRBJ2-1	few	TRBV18	CASSPNTEYNEQFF
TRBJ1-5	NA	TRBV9	CASSQGGLGQPQHF
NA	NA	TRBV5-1	CASSRGQGFYEQYF
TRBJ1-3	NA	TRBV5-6	CASSSLLRAGPSGNTIYF
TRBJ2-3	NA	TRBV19	CASTTAGGTDTQYF
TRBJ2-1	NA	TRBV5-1	CASSLSGTLSYNEQFF
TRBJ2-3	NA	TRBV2	CASQGSSGTDTQYF
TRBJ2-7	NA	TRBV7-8	CASSSRTERYF
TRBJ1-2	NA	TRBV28	CASYRLQGDGYTF
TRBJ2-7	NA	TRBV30	CAWSFGGYEQYF
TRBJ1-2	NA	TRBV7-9	CASSLGQVNGYTF
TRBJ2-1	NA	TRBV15	CAITGSNNEQFF
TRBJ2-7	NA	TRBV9	CASSVGPPSYEQYF
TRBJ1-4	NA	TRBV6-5	CASKRLSTNEKLFF
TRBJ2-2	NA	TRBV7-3	CASSPNRDRAVGELFF
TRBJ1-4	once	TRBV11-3	CASSGGDRLNEKLFF
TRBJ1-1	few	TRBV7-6	CASSSHPNTEAFF
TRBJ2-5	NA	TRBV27	CASSFQGGGETQYF